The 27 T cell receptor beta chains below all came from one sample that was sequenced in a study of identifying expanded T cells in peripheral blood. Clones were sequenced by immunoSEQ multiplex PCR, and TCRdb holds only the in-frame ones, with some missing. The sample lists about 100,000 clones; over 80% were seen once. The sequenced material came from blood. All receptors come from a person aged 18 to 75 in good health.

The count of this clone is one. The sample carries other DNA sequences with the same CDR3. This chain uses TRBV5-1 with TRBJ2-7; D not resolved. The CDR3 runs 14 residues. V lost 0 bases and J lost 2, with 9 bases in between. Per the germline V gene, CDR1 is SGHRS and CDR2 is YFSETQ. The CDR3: CASSLVPGPYEQYF. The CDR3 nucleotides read TGCGCCAGCAGCTTGGTACCGGGTCCCTACGAGCAGTACTTC.

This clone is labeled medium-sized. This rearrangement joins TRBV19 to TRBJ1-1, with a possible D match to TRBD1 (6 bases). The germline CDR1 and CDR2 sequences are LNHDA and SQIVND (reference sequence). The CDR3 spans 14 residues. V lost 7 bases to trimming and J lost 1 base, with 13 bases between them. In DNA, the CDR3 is TGTGCCAGTAACCTACAGGGAGGGAACACTGAAGCTTTCTTT. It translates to CASNLQGGNTEAFF.

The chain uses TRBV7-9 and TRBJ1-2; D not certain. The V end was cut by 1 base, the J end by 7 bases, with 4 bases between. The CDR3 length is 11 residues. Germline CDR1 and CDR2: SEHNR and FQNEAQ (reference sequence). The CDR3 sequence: CASSLVVGYTF. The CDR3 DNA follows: TGTGCCAGCAGCTTAGTTGTTGGCTACACCTTC.

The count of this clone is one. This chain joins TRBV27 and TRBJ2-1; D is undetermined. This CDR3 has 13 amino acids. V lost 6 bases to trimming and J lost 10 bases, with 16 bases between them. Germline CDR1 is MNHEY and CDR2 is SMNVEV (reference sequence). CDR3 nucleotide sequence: TGTGCCAGCAGACCACAACGGTCCCAAGAGCAGTTCTTC. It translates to CASRPQRSQEQFF.

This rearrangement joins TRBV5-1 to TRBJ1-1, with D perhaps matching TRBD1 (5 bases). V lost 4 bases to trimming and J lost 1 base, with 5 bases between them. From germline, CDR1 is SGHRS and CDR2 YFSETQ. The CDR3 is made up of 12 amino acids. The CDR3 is CASSDRNTEAFF. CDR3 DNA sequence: TGCGCCAGCAGCGACAGGAACACTGAAGCTTTCTTT.

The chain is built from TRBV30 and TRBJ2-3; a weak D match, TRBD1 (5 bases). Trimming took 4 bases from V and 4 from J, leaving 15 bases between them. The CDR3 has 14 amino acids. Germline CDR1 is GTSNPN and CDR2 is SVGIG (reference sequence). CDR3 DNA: TGTGCCTGGACAGGGTTTAGGAACCCAGATACGCAGTATTTT. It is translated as CAWTGFRNPDTQYF.

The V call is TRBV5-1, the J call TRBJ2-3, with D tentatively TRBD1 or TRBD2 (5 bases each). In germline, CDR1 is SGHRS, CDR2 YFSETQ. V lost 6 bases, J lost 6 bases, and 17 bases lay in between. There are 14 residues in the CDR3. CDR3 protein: CASNSGGSLDTQYF. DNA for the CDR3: TGCGCCAGCAACTCTGGGGGTAGCTTGGATACGCAGTATTTT. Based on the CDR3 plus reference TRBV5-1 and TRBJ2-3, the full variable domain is KAGVTQTPRYLIKTRGQQVTLSCSPISGHRSVSWYQQTPGQGLQFLFEYFSETQRNKGNFPGRFSGRQFSNSRSEMNVSTLELGDSALYLCASNSGGSLDTQYFGPGTRLTVL.

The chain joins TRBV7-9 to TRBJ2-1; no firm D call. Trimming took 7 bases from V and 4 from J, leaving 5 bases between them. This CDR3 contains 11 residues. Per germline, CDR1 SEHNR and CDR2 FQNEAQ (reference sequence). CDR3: CASTFYNEQFF. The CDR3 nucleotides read TGTGCCAGCACCTTTTACAATGAGCAGTTCTTC.

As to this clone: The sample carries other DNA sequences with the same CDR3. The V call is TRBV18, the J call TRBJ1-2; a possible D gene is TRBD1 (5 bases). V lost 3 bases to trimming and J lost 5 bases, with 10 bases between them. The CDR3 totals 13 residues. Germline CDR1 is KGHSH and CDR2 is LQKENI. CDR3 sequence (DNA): TGTGCCAGCTCACCCGGGACGGATTATGGCTACACCTTC. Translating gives CASSPGTDYGYTF.

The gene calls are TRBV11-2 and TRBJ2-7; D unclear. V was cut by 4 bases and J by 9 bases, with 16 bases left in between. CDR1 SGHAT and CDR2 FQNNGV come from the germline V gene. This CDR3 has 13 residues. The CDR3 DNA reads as TGTGCCAGCAGCTCTAGAGCTCAAGTTGGGCAGTACTTC. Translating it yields CASSSRAQVGQYF.

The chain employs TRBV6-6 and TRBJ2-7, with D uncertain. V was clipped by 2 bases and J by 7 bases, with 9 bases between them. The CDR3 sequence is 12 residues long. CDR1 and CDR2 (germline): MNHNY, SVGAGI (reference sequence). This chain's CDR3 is CASSYTKDEQYF. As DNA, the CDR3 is TGTGCCAGCAGTTACACGAAAGATGAGCAGTACTTC.

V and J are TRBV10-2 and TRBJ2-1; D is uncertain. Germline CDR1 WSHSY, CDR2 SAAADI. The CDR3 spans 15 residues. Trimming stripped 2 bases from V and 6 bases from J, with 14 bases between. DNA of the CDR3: TGCGCCAGCAGTGAGATCGCTAGAATCGGCAATGAGCAGTTCTTC. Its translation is CASSEIARIGNEQFF.

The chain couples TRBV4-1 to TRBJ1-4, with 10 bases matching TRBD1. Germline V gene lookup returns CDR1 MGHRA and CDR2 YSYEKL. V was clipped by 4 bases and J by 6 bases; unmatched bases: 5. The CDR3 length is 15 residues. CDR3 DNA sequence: TGCGCCAGCAGCCGTTCCGGGACAGGGGATGAAAAACTGTTTTTT. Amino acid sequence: CASSRSGTGDEKLFF.

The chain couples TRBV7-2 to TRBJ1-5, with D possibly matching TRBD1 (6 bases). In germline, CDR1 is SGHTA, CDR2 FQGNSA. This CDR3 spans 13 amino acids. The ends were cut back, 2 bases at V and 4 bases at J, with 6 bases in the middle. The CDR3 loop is CASSLTGNQPQHF. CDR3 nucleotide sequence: TGTGCCAGCAGCTTAACAGGGAATCAGCCCCAGCATTTT.

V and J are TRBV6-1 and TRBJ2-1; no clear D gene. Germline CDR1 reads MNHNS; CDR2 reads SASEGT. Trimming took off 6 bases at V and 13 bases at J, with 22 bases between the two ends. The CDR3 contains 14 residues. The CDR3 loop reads CASRDRGAPSSQFF. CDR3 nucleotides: TGTGCCAGCAGGGATCGAGGCGCCCCATCTTCTCAGTTCTTC.

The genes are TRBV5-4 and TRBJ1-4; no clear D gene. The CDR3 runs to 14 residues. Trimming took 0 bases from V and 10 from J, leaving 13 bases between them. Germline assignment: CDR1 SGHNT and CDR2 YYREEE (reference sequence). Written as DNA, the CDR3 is TGTGCCAGCAGCTTGGTTGGGGAGCTCGGAAAACTGTTTTTT. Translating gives CASSLVGELGKLFF.

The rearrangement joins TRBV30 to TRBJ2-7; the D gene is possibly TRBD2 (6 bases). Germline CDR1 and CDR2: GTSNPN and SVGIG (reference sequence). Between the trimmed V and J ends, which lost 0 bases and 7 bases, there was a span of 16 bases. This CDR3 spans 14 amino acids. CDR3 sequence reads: CAWSVDGGLWEQYF. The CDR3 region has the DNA TGTGCCTGGAGTGTGGACGGAGGGTTGTGGGAGCAGTACTTC.

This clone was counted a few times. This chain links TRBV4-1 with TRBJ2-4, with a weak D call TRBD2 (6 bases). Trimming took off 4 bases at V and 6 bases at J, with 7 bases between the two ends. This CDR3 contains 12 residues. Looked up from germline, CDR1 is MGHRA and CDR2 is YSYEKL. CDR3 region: CASSPGLNIQYF. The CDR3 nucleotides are TGCGCCAGCAGCCCGGGACTAAACATTCAGTACTTC.

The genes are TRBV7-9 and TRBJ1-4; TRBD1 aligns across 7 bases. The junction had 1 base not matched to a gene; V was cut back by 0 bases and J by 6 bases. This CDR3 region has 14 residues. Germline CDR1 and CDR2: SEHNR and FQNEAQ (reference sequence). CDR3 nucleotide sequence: TGTGCCAGCAGCTTAGCTCAGGGGGATGAAAAACTGTTTTTT. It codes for CASSLAQGDEKLFF.

The CDR3 bases are TGTGCCAGCAGCCGCGACAGGGGTTTTTGGAACACTGAAGCTTTCTTT. Encoded protein: CASSRDRGFWNTEAFF. The chain carries TRBV6-6 and TRBJ1-1; 8 bases are a match to TRBD1. The CDR3 has 16 residues. Germline V gene data show CDR1 as MNHNY and CDR2 as SVGAGI (reference sequence). Germline trimming cut 6 bases from V and 1 base from J; bases unmatched to any gene: 10.

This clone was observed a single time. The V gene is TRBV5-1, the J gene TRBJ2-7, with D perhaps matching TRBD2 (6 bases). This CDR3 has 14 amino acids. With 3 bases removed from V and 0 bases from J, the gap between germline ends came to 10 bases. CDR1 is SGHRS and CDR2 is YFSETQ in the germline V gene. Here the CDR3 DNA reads TGCGCCAGCAGCTCGGGGGATTACTCCTACGAGCAGTACTTC. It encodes CASSSGDYSYEQYF.

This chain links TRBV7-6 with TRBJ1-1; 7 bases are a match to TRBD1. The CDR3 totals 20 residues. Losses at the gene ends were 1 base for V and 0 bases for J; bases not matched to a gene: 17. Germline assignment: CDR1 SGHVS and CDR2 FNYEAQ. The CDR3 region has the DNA TGTGCCAGCAGCTTAGGAAGAGGGACCGCCGGGACAGACATGAACACTGAAGCTTTCTTT. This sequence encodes CASSLGRGTAGTDMNTEAFF.

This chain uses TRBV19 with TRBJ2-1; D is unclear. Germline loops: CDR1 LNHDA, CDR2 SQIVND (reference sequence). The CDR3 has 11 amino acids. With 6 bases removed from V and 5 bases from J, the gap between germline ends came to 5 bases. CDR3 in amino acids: CASSQNNEQFF. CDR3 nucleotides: TGTGCCAGTAGCCAGAACAATGAGCAGTTCTTC.

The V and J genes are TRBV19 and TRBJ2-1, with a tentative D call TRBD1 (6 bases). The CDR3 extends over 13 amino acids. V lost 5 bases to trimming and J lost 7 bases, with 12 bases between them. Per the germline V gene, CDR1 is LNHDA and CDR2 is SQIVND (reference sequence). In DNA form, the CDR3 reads TGTGCCAGTAGTCTTAACAGGGTTAATGAGCAGTTCTTC. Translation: CASSLNRVNEQFF.

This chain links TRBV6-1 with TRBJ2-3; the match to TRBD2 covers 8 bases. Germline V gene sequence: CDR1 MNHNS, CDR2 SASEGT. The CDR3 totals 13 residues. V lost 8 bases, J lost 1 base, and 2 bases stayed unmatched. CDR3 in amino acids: CASVLAGTDTQYF. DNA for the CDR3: TGTGCCAGCGTACTAGCGGGCACAGATACGCAGTATTTT.

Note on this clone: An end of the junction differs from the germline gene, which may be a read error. The DNA for the CDR3 is TGTGCCATCAGTCTTGGAAACACCATATATTTT. Encoded protein: CAISLGNTIYF. The chain joins TRBV25-1 to TRBJ1-3; D is unclear. This CDR3 has 11 residues. Germline values: CDR1 MGHDK, CDR2 SYGVNS.

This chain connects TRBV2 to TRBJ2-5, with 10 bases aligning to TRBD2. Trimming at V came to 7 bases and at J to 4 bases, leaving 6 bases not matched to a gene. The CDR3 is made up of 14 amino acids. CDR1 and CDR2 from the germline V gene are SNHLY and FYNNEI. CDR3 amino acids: CASNLAGVGETQYF. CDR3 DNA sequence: TGTGCCAGCAACCTAGCGGGGGTCGGAGAGACCCAGTACTTC.